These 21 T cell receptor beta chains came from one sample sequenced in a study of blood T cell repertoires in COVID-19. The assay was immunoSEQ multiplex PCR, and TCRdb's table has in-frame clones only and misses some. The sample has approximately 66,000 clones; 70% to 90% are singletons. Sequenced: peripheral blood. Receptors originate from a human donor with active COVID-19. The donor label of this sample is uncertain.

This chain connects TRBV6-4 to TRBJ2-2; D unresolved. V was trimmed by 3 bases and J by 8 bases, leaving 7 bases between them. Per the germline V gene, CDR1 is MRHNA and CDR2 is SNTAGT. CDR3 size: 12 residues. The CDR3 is CASSEGAGELFF. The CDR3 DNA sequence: TGTGCCAGCAGTGAAGGAGCGGGGGAGCTGTTTTTT.

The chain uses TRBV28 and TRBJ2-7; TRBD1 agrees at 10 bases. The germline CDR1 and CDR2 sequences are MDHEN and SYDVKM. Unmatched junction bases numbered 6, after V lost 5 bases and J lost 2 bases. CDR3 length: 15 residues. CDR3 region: CASSQSGQGAYEQYF. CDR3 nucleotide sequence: TGTGCCAGCAGTCAATCTGGACAGGGGGCCTACGAGCAGTACTTC.

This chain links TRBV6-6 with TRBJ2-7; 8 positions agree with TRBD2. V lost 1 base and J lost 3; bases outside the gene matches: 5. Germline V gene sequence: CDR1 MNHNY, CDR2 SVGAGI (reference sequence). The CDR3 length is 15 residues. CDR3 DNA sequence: TGTGCCAGCAGTTACTACCCGCGGGGGGACTACGAGCAGTACTTC. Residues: CASSYYPRGDYEQYF.

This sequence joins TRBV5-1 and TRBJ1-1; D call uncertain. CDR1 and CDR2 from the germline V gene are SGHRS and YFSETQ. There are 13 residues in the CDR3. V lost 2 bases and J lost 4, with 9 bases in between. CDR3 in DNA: TGCGCCAGCAGCTTAACAGACCCCACTGAAGCTTTCTTT. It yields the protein CASSLTDPTEAFF.

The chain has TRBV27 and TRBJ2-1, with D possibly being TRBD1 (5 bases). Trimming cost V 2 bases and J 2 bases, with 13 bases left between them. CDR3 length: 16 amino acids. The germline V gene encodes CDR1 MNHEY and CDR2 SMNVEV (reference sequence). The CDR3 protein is CASSLNPGNPYNEQFF. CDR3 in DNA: TGTGCCAGCAGTTTAAACCCAGGGAACCCCTACAATGAGCAGTTCTTC.

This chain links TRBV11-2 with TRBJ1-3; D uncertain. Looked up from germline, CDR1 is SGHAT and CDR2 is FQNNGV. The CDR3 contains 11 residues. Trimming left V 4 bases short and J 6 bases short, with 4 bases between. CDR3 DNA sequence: TGTGCCAGCAGCTCTCTAAACACCATATATTTT. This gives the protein CASSSLNTIYF. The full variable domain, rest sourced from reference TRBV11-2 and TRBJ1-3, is EAGVAQSPRYKIIEKRQSVAFWCNPISGHATLYWYQQILGQGPKLLIQFQNNGVVDDSQLPKDRFSAERLKGVDSTLKIQPAKLEDSAVYLCASSSLNTIYFGEGSWLTVV.

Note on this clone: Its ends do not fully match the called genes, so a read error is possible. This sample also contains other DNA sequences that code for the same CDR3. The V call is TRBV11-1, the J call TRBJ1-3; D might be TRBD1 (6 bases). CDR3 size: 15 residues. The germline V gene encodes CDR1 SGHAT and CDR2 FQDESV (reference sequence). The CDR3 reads CASSLTRGSGNTIYF. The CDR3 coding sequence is TGTGCCAGCAGCTTAACCAGGGGATCTGGAAATACCATATATTTT.

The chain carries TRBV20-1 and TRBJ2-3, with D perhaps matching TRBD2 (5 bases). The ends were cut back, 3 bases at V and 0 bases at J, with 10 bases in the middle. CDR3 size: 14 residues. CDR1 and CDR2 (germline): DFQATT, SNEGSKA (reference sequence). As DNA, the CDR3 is TGCAGTGCTAGTTTAGCGCTGAGCACAGATACGCAGTATTTT. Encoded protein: CSASLALSTDTQYF.

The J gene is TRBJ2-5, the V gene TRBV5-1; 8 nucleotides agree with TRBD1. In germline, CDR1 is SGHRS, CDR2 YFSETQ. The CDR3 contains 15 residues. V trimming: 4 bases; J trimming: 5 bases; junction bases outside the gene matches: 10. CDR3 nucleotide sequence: TGCGCCAGCAGCCTGGGGACAGGCTTTGAGGAGACCCAGTACTTC. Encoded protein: CASSLGTGFEETQYF.

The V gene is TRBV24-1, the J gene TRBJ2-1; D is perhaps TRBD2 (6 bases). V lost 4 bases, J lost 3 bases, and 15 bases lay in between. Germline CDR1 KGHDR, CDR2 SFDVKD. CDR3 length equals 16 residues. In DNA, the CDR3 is TGTGCCACCAGTGACTCTCTAGCGACGGTCTACAATGAGCAGTTCTTC. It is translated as CATSDSLATVYNEQFF.

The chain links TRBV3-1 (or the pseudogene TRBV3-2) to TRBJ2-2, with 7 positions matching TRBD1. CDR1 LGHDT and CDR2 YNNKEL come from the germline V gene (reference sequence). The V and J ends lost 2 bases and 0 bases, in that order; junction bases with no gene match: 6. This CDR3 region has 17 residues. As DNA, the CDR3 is TGTGCCAGCAGCCAAACGACAGGGCGCGCGAACACCGGGGAGCTGTTTTTT. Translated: CASSQTTGRANTGELFF.

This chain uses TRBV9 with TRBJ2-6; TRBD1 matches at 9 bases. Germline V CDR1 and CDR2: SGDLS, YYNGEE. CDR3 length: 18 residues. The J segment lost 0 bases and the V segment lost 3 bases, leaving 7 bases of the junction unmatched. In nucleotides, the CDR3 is TGTGCCAGCAGCGGCCTTGGGACAGGGCCCTCTGGGGCCAACGTCCTGACTTTC. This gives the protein CASSGLGTGPSGANVLTF.

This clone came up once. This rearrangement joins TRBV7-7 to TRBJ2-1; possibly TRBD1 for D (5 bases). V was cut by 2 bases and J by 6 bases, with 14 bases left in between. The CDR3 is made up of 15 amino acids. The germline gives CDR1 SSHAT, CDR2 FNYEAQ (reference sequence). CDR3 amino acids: CASSLHSAGSNEQFF. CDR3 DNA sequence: TGTGCCAGCAGCTTACATTCGGCAGGGTCCAATGAGCAGTTCTTC.

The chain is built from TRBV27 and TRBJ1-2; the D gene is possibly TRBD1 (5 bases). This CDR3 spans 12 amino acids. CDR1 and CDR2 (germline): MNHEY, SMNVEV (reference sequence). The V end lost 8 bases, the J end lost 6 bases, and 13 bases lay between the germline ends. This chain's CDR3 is CASSQGIDGYTF. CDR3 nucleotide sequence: TGTGCCAGCTCTCAGGGTATAGATGGCTACACCTTC.

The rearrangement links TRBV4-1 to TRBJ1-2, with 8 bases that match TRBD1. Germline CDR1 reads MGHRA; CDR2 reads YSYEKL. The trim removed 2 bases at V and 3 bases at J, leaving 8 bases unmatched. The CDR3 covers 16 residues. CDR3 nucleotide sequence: TGCGCCAGCAGCCAACCTCAGGGGGCGGAGGACTATGGCTACACCTTC. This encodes CASSQPQGAEDYGYTF.

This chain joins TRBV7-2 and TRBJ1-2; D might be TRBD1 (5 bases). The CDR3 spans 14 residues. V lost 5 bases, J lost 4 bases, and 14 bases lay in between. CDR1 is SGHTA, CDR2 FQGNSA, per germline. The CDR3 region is CASSSQGLFYGYTF. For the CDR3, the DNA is TGTGCCAGCAGCAGTCAGGGCCTCTTCTATGGCTACACCTTC.

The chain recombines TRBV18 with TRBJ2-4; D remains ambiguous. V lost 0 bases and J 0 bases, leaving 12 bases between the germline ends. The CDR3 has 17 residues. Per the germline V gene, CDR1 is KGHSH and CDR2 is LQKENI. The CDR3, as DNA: TGTGCCAGCTCACCACCGCCCGGTCATCTAGCCAAAAACATTCAGTACTTC. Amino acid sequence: CASSPPPGHLAKNIQYF.

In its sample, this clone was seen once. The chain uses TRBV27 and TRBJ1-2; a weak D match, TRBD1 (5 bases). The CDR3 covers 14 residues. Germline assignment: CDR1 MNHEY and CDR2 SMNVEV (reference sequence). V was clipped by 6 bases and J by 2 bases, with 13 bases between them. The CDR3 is CASSSDILNYGYTF. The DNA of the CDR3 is TGTGCCAGCAGCTCGGACATCTTAAACTATGGCTACACCTTC.

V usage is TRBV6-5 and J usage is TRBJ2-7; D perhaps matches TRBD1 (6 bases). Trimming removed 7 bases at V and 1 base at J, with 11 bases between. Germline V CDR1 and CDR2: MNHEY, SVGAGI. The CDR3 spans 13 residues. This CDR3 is CASIGQLSYEQYF. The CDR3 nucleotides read TGTGCCAGCATTGGACAGCTTTCCTACGAGCAGTACTTC.

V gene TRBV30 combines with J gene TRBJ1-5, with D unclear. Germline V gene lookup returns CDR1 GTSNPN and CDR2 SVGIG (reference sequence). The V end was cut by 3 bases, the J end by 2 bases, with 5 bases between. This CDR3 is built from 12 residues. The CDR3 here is CAWRRGNQPQHF. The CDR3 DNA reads TGTGCCTGGAGGAGGGGCAATCAGCCCCAGCATTTT.

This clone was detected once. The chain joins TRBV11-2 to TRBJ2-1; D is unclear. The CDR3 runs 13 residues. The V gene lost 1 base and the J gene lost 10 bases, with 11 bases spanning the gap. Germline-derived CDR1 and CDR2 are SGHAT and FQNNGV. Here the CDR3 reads CASSLVSPSEQFF. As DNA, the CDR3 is TGTGCCAGCAGCTTAGTTTCCCCCTCGGAGCAGTTCTTC. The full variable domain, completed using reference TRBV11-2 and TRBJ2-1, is EAGVAQSPRYKIIEKRQSVAFWCNPISGHATLYWYQQILGQGPKLLIQFQNNGVVDDSQLPKDRFSAERLKGVDSTLKIQPAKLEDSAVYLCASSLVSPSEQFFGPGTRLTVL.